This T cell receptor beta chain was sequenced during a study of vaccination and CD4 T cells after COVID-19. With respect to this clonotype: Antigen unknown.

Germline CDR1 is LNHNV and CDR2 is YYDKDF (reference sequence). The V and J ends lost 0 bases and 2 bases respectively, with 10 bases between them. The CDR3 totals 15 residues. Treatment reported: roughly 11-day PBMC culture with coronavirus spike peptide pools or control peptides (ViraFEST assay). Sequence data for DNA of cultured CD4+ T cells were generated by the Oncomine TCR Beta short-read assay. TCRdb used MiXCR to reprocess the PCR reads, holding one entry per CDR3 protein. The table has 15,000 to 20,000 distinct CDR3 sequences, approximately 58% seen once. Source: CD4+ T cells from blood, cultured in vitro, taken after SARS-CoV-2 vaccination. The rearrangement joins TRBV15 to TRBJ1-1; D uncertain. The sequence was collected from a human donor who had recovered from COVID-19. For the CDR3, the DNA is TGTGCCACCAGCAGAGATCGACATTATAACACTGAAGCTTTCTTT. Encoded protein: CATSRDRHYNTEAFF.